This record looks at one T cell receptor beta chain sequence and its context. Study members were between 18 and 89 years old and lived in 20 to 25 US regions. Assignment of participants to cohorts was predicated upon participant-reported clinical history. Germline assignment: CDR1 MNHEY and CDR2 SVGAGI. This CDR3 is 13 amino acids long. Between the trimmed V and J ends, which lost 0 bases and 8 bases, there was a span of 8 bases. The source of the sample is a study of blood T cell repertoires in COVID-19. Overall study: Some COVID-19 samples were acute and others convalescent; all came from the United States, Italy and Spain. Sources were T cells, B-cell-depleted T cells, or PBMCs; the material itself was cDNA or gDNA.

The data were produced by immunoSEQ multiplex PCR, yet TCRdb's version contains in-frame clones alone and is incomplete. The data show about 210,000 clones, about 81% seen once. The source is a man aged 35 to 55 who had recovered from COVID-19. The sample was PBMCs or T cells enriched from blood (not recorded which). The rearrangement uses TRBV6-5 and TRBJ2-1; no definite D call. In DNA, the CDR3 is TGTGCCAGCAGTTACTCGGTAGTCGATGAGCAGTTCTTC. As protein: CASSYSVVDEQFF.